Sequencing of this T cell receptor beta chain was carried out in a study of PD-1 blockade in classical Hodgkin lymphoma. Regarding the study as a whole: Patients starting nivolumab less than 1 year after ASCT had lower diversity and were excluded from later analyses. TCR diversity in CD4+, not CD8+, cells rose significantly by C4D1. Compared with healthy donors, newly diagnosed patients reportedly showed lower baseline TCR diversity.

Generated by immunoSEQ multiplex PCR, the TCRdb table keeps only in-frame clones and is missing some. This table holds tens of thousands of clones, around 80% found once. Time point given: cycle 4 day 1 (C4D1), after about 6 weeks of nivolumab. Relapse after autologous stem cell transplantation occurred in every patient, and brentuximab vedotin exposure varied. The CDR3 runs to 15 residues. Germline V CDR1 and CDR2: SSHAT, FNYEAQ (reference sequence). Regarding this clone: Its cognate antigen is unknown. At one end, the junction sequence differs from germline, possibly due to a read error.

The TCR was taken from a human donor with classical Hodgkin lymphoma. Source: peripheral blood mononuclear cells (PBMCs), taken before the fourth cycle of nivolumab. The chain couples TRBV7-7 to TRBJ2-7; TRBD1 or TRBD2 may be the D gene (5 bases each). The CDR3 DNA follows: TGTGCTAGCAGCTTGGGTCGGGGCCGCTCCTACGAGCAGTACTTC. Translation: CASSLGRGRSYEQYF.